This T cell receptor (beta chain) was documented in a study of blood T cell repertoires in COVID-19. Study-level information: Acute-phase and convalescent COVID-19 samples originated in the United States, Italy and Spain. T cells, B-cell-depleted T cells, or PBMCs provided the cDNA or gDNA that served as material.

As handled by the study authors: Amplification of reference gene primers was used by the study to estimate nucleated cell counts. Using immunoSEQ multiplex PCR, the repertoire was profiled, and TCRdb retains in-frame clones only, with some absent. V, J and clone size were drawn from that table, and D and trimming were deduced from the DNA. The sample holds 280,000 or so clones; roughly 90% are singletons and the top ten take approximately 12%. The clonotype was recovered from a woman in her fifties or sixties with acute or convalescent COVID-19. Sample: peripheral blood.

DNA of the CDR3: TGTGCCAGCTCACCAGGTCTAGTCGGGAGTAATGAGCAGTTCTTC. Its protein product is CASSPGLVGSNEQFF. This rearrangement joins TRBV18 to TRBJ2-1, with D maybe TRBD2 (6 bases). The length of the CDR3 is 15 residues. Germline V gene lookup returns CDR1 KGHSH and CDR2 LQKENI. Trimming removed 2 bases from V and 7 bases from J, with 15 bases in between.